The 26 T cell receptor beta chains below all came from one sample that was sequenced in a study of beta chain features in type 1 diabetes. The entirety of the isolated RNA underwent reverse transcription, so expressed TCRB transcripts were sequenced. Produced via immunoSEQ multiplex PCR; TCRdb's table is partial and in-frame only. The sample consists of around 450,000 clones, 9.5% to 12% of them appearing once. The material sequenced was naive CD4+ T cells from blood. These TCRs come from a woman in her late teens or twenties in good health.

This sequence joins TRBV7-6 and TRBJ2-1; D uncertain. V was pared by 5 bases and J by 0 bases, with 17 bases between. CDR1 is SGHVS and CDR2 is FNYEAQ in the germline V gene. There are 17 residues in the CDR3. CDR3 sequence reads: CASSPQSAGLSYNEQFF. CDR3 DNA: TGTGCCAGCAGCCCTCAATCAGCCGGTCTCTCCTACAATGAGCAGTTCTTC.

The rearrangement links TRBV19 to TRBJ2-2; TRBD2 is a possible D gene (6 bases). The germline V gene encodes CDR1 LNHDA and CDR2 SQIVND (reference sequence). The V gene lost 3 bases and the J gene lost 4 bases, with 12 bases spanning the gap. This CDR3 spans 15 amino acids. CDR3 amino acids: CASSMGGKVTGELFF. For the CDR3, the DNA is TGTGCCAGTAGTATGGGCGGGAAAGTCACCGGGGAGCTGTTTTTT.

This clone was detected only a few times. The chain carries TRBV7-2 and TRBJ2-5; D is tentatively TRBD1 or TRBD2 (5 bases each). CDR1 is SGHTA, CDR2 FQGNSA, per germline. The ends were cut back, 6 bases at V and 0 bases at J, with 14 bases in the middle. The CDR3 runs 15 residues. The CDR3 loop reads CASSRAVGHQETQYF. The CDR3 DNA follows: TGTGCCAGCAGTCGGGCCGTGGGACACCAAGAGACCCAGTACTTC. The full variable domain, rest sourced from reference TRBV7-2 and TRBJ2-5, is GAGVSQSPSNKVTEKGKDVELRCDPISGHTALYWYRQSLGQGLEFLIYFQGNSAPDKSGLPSDRFSAERTGGSVSTLTIQRTQQEDSAVYLCASSRAVGHQETQYFGPGTRLLVL.

This chain joins TRBV29-1 and TRBJ2-7; either TRBD1 or TRBD2 may supply D (5 bases each). The CDR3 runs to 15 residues. V shed 2 bases and J shed 4 bases, with 18 bases lying between them. Germline CDR1 reads SQVTM; CDR2 reads ANQGSEA. The CDR3 spells CSVESRLPGNYEQYF. DNA for the CDR3: TGCAGCGTTGAATCCAGACTACCAGGGAATTACGAGCAGTACTTC.

This clone was observed a handful of times. Its ends do not fully match the called genes, so a read error is possible. The genes are TRBV29-1 and TRBJ2-7; no clear D gene. The CDR3 spans 10 residues. Germline V gene lookup returns CDR1 SQVTM and CDR2 ANQGSEA. The CDR3 DNA follows: TGTGACTTATCCGTCCGACCAGAGTACTTC. Its protein product is CDLSVRPEYF.

This clone was observed a few times. V usage is TRBV2 and J usage is TRBJ1-1; D ambiguous. CDR3 length: 12 amino acids. The V gene's germline CDR1 is SNHLY and CDR2 FYNNEI. Trimming removed 8 bases at V and 0 bases at J, with 7 bases between. The CDR3 DNA is TGTGCCAGCGACCTAATGAACACTGAAGCTTTCTTT. Translated: CASDLMNTEAFF.

The chain couples TRBV2 to TRBJ2-1; 9 positions match TRBD1. The junction had 4 bases not matched to a gene; V was cut back by 7 bases and J by 3 bases. The CDR3 spans 14 residues. Germline lookup yields CDR1 SNHLY and CDR2 FYNNEI. DNA of the CDR3: TGTGCCAGCATAGGGGACAGGGTCTACAATGAGCAGTTCTTC. Its translation is CASIGDRVYNEQFF.

This chain uses TRBV2 with TRBJ2-7; D perhaps matches TRBD1 (6 bases). The CDR3 covers 13 residues. Germline values: CDR1 SNHLY, CDR2 FYNNEI. Trimming took 9 bases from V and 3 from J, leaving 15 bases between them. The CDR3 bases are TGTGCCAGTGTACAGGGTATTGACTACGAGCAGTACGTC. Amino acid sequence: CASVQGIDYEQYV.

The chain employs TRBV5-1 and TRBJ1-6; D is perhaps TRBD1 (5 bases). The CDR3 spans 18 residues. V was cut by 0 bases and J by 1 base, with 14 bases left in between. Germline V gene lookup returns CDR1 SGHRS and CDR2 YFSETQ. The CDR3 nucleotides are TGCGCCAGCAGCTTGGCCTTGGCAGGGATGTCCTATAATTCACCCCTCCACTTT. It codes for CASSLALAGMSYNSPLHF.

This clone has a handful of counts. The chain employs TRBV4-1 and TRBJ2-3, with TRBD1 matching 10 bases. With V trimmed by 0 bases and J by 3 bases, 6 bases remained unmatched. Germline CDR1 MGHRA, CDR2 YSYEKL. This CDR3 contains 17 residues. The CDR3 nucleotides read TGCGCCAGCAGCCAAGATCGGAGGGACAGGGGTACAGATACGCAGTATTTT. This translates into CASSQDRRDRGTDTQYF.

This clone was seen only a few times. The V and J genes are TRBV2 and TRBJ2-5, with D possibly TRBD2 on 5 matching bases. The CDR3 runs 15 residues. Germline V gene sequence: CDR1 SNHLY, CDR2 FYNNEI. The ends were cut back, 7 bases at V and 5 bases at J, with 20 bases in the middle. The CDR3 region has the DNA TGTGCCAGCACCCCCGGCGGGCTTAAAGGGGAGACCCAGTACTTC. Its protein product is CASTPGGLKGETQYF.

This clone was counted between two and nine times. In DNA, the CDR3 is TGCGCCAGCAGCTTCCTTCGGCCAGAAGTTGAGACCCAGTACTTC. Translated: CASSFLRPEVETQYF. V usage is TRBV5-1 and J usage is TRBJ2-5; D call uncertain. The CDR3 totals 15 residues. The V end was cut by 2 bases, the J end by 5 bases, with 16 bases between. Germline assignment: CDR1 SGHRS and CDR2 YFSETQ.

The chain combines TRBV15 with TRBJ2-1; weak D call: TRBD1 (5 bases). The germline CDR1 and CDR2 sequences are LNHNV and YYDKDF (reference sequence). There are 15 residues in the CDR3. V lost 0 bases and J 7 bases, leaving 13 bases between the germline ends. CDR3 nucleotides: TGTGCCACCAGCAGAGAATTGGGGCCAGGGAATGAGCAGTTCTTC. Translated: CATSRELGPGNEQFF.

Only a few counts were recorded for this clone. The sample contains more than one DNA sequence encoding this CDR3. The chain employs TRBV5-1 and TRBJ1-1; D remains unclear. V was shortened by 1 base and J by 2 bases, with 6 bases between the two germline ends. This CDR3 is built from 13 residues. Germline lookup yields CDR1 SGHRS and CDR2 YFSETQ. Here the CDR3 reads CASSLLGNTEAFF. In DNA form, the CDR3 reads TGCGCCAGCAGCTTGTTGGGAAACACTGAAGCTTTCTTT.

This clone was detected ten times or more. J is TRBJ2-4 and V is TRBV29-1, with D maybe TRBD2 (5 bases). Deletions cut 2 bases from V and 6 bases from J, with 11 bases between. The length of the CDR3 is 13 residues. CDR1 is SQVTM and CDR2 is ANQGSEA in the germline V gene. The CDR3 DNA is TGCAGCGTTGAAAGAGGGCCTCCAAACATTCAGTACTTC. This sequence encodes CSVERGPPNIQYF.

This clone was detected a few times. The chain uses TRBV30 and TRBJ2-7, with 7 bases matching TRBD2. The germline gives CDR1 GTSNPN, CDR2 SVGIG (reference sequence). V lost 4 bases, J lost 5 bases, and 11 bases stayed unmatched. The CDR3 sequence is 14 residues long. The DNA of the CDR3 is TGTGCCTGGATCCCTTGGGGGGGTTCCAACGAGCAGTACTTC. As protein: CAWIPWGGSNEQYF.

In this sample, this clone turned up a few times. The genes are TRBV30 and TRBJ1-5; the D gene is possibly TRBD1 (5 bases). The CDR3 is 14 amino acids. Germline CDR1 GTSNPN, CDR2 SVGIG (reference sequence). V was clipped by 5 bases and J by 3 bases, with 14 bases between them. CDR3: CAWEGGGFNQPQHF. In nucleotides, the CDR3 is TGTGCCTGGGAAGGTGGGGGGTTCAATCAGCCCCAGCATTTT.

This clone was seen more than once but under ten times. The gene calls are TRBV5-6 and TRBJ2-7; 8 bases line up with TRBD1. V was clipped by 4 bases and J by 0 bases; unmatched bases: 6. This CDR3 contains 15 residues. Germline V gene sequence: CDR1 SGHDT, CDR2 YYEEEE. This chain's CDR3 is CASSDRGLGSYEQYV. CDR3 in DNA: TGTGCCAGCAGCGACAGGGGTTTGGGCTCCTACGAGCAGTACGTC.

This clone was observed a handful of times. The rearrangement joins TRBV29-1 to TRBJ2-3; D is ambiguous. Trimming removed 1 base at V and 2 bases at J, with 10 bases between. Germline V gene data show CDR1 as SQVTM and CDR2 as ANQGSEA. The CDR3 has 14 amino acids. DNA of the CDR3: TGCAGCGTTGAAGTTGGTAGCCTCACAGATACGCAGTATTTT. Translating gives CSVEVGSLTDTQYF.

The J gene is TRBJ2-7, the V gene TRBV15; 7 bases are shared with TRBD1. Germline values: CDR1 LNHNV, CDR2 YYDKDF (reference sequence). The CDR3 consists of 15 residues. J was trimmed by 3 bases and V by 0 bases; bases with no gene match: 5. The CDR3 DNA follows: TGTGCCACCAGCAGAGATTCGGCAGGGGGCTACGAGCAGTACGTC. This translates into CATSRDSAGGYEQYV.

V and J are TRBV7-2 and TRBJ2-1; no reliable D call. The germline V gene has CDR1 SGHTA and CDR2 FQGNSA. Between the trimmed V and J ends, which lost 1 base and 6 bases, there was a span of 13 bases. CDR3 size: 15 residues. CDR3: CASSLGTSGSNEQFF. CDR3 in DNA: TGTGCCAGCAGCTTAGGGACGTCTGGAAGCAATGAGCAGTTCTTC.

In this sample, this clone turned up a few times. The chain couples TRBV5-4 to TRBJ2-3, with 7 bases matching TRBD1. Trimming removed 5 bases from V and 2 bases from J; junction bases left unmatched: 5. The CDR3 is 14 amino acids. Per germline, CDR1 SGHNT and CDR2 YYREEE (reference sequence). CDR3 loop: CASRRGQTTDTQYF. CDR3 nucleotide sequence: TGTGCCAGCAGAAGGGGACAGACCACAGATACGCAGTATTTT.

This rearrangement joins TRBV10-3 to TRBJ2-3, with TRBD2 matching over 7 bases. CDR1 and CDR2 (germline): ENHRY, SYGVKD. This CDR3 is 13 amino acids long. V was clipped by 8 bases and J by 4 bases; unmatched bases: 6. The CDR3: CAIGTKGPDTQYF. Here the CDR3 DNA reads TGTGCCATCGGGACTAAGGGTCCAGATACGCAGTATTTT.

In DNA, the CDR3 is TGTGCCAGCAACCCGGGTTACGCAGAGACCCAGTACTTC. Amino acid sequence: CASNPGYAETQYF. The rearrangement joins TRBV25-1 to TRBJ2-5; unclear D gene. CDR1 is MGHDK and CDR2 is SYGVNS in the germline V gene. This CDR3 contains 13 residues. With 7 bases removed from V and 4 bases from J, the gap between germline ends came to 13 bases.

The gene calls are TRBV29-1 and TRBJ2-5; TRBD2 agrees at 13 bases. The germline CDR1 and CDR2 sequences are SQVTM and ANQGSEA. The CDR3 runs to 13 residues. With 6 bases clipped from V and 5 bases from J, the junction kept 3 bases outside the gene matches. The CDR3 sequence is CSVLAGGPETQYF. CDR3 sequence (DNA): TGCAGCGTACTAGCGGGGGGGCCCGAGACCCAGTACTTC.

The genes are TRBV5-4 and TRBJ1-1, with D tentatively TRBD1 (5 bases). Looked up from germline, CDR1 is SGHNT and CDR2 is YYREEE (reference sequence). The V and J ends lost 1 base and 6 bases respectively, with 16 bases between them. The CDR3 loop spans 15 amino acids. CDR3 nucleotide sequence: TGTGCCAGCAGCTTGTTTGAGGGGATGAGGCCTGAAGCTTTCTTT. This codes for CASSLFEGMRPEAFF.